A selection of T cell receptor beta chains follows, all from one sample in a study of T cell responses to AZD1222 COVID-19 vaccine. Libraries were prepared by immunoSEQ multiplex PCR; TCRdb keeps only in-frame clonotypes and omits some of them. The sample has 150,000 to 180,000 clones; roughly 90% are singletons. Sequencing was performed on peripheral blood, taken on day 0 of AZD1222 vaccination. Every receptor here comes from an adult in good health. Each CDR3 is given without its conserved first and last residue. Each record gives: V gene, J gene, CDR3 protein.

v_call: TRBV18; j_call: TRBJ1-1; cdr3_aa: ASSQRDRGDEAF
v_call: TRBV29-1; j_call: TRBJ1-2; cdr3_aa: SGIGGAGYT
v_call: TRBV5-6; j_call: TRBJ2-6; cdr3_aa: ASSLGRSGANVLT
v_call: TRBV19; j_call: TRBJ1-3; cdr3_aa: ASSVHSRRSGNTIY
v_call: TRBV27; j_call: TRBJ2-7; cdr3_aa: ASSFTSGGYEQY
v_call: TRBV9; j_call: TRBJ2-6; cdr3_aa: ASSPGTGRFSGANVLT
v_call: TRBV12-3/TRBV12-4; j_call: TRBJ1-2; cdr3_aa: ASSFYGYT
v_call: TRBV5-6; j_call: TRBJ1-3; cdr3_aa: ASSPLGSFGNTIY
v_call: TRBV4-1; j_call: TRBJ2-4; cdr3_aa: ASSLDTQTNIQY
v_call: TRBV7-6; j_call: TRBJ2-2; cdr3_aa: ASSHQESWGAPGELF
v_call: TRBV7-9; j_call: TRBJ1-1; cdr3_aa: ASRGHPGTEAF
v_call: TRBV7-8; j_call: TRBJ1-3; cdr3_aa: ASSFPASGNTIY
v_call: TRBV6-2/TRBV6-3; j_call: TRBJ2-1; cdr3_aa: ASSLSSNEQF
v_call: TRBV5-1; j_call: TRBJ2-3; cdr3_aa: ASSLRASKPTDTQY
v_call: TRBV5-6; j_call: TRBJ1-2; cdr3_aa: ASSSQGRRAYGYT
v_call: TRBV7-2; j_call: TRBJ1-1; cdr3_aa: ASSLRGWGPSEPEAF
v_call: TRBV6-5; j_call: TRBJ2-2; cdr3_aa: ASRLVAGSAGELF
v_call: TRBV5-1; j_call: TRBJ2-5; cdr3_aa: ASSQGQGGQGQETQY
v_call: TRBV29-1; j_call: TRBJ1-5; cdr3_aa: SVRTGTGIGNQPQH
v_call: TRBV7-2; j_call: TRBJ2-6; cdr3_aa: ASSSRNLQDSGANVLT
v_call: TRBV3-1/TRBV3-2; j_call: TRBJ1-1; cdr3_aa: ASSQEAHRGNTEAF
v_call: TRBV6-1; j_call: TRBJ2-7; cdr3_aa: ASSGGPGRAAYEQY
v_call: TRBV19; j_call: TRBJ2-7; cdr3_aa: ASSGQGTRGEQY
v_call: TRBV11-2; j_call: TRBJ1-2; cdr3_aa: ASSFRDGYT
v_call: TRBV19; j_call: TRBJ2-1; cdr3_aa: ASSSRRQSGAPYNEQF
v_call: TRBV30; j_call: TRBJ1-5; cdr3_aa: AWRGPGNYQPQH
v_call: TRBV12-3/TRBV12-4; j_call: TRBJ1-5; cdr3_aa: ASKYSHQPQH
v_call: TRBV27; j_call: TRBJ1-4; cdr3_aa: ASSLWGFGEKLF
v_call: TRBV7-2; j_call: TRBJ1-5; cdr3_aa: ASSLAEFGASQPQH
v_call: TRBV3-1/TRBV3-2; j_call: TRBJ1-1; cdr3_aa: ASSQEAMNTEAF
v_call: TRBV30; j_call: TRBJ1-3; cdr3_aa: AWSETGKNTIY
v_call: TRBV30; j_call: TRBJ1-6; cdr3_aa: AWSVTVGQPNSPLH
v_call: TRBV9; j_call: TRBJ2-1; cdr3_aa: ASSVDPRGSSNEQF
v_call: TRBV28; j_call: TRBJ2-3; cdr3_aa: ASSWSPTSTDTQY
v_call: TRBV5-1; j_call: TRBJ2-7; cdr3_aa: ASSFSGNSYEQY
v_call: TRBV7-3; j_call: TRBJ2-5; cdr3_aa: ASSLYGGEETQY
v_call: TRBV7-9; j_call: TRBJ2-1; cdr3_aa: ASSPGGVRNEQF
v_call: TRBV19; j_call: TRBJ1-3; cdr3_aa: ASSMDRDSGNTIY
v_call: TRBV3-1/TRBV3-2; j_call: TRBJ2-7; cdr3_aa: ASSQGRGAEQY
v_call: TRBV11-2; j_call: TRBJ2-3; cdr3_aa: ASSPDRDNTDTQY
v_call: TRBV18; j_call: TRBJ1-5; cdr3_aa: ASSLQGGGQPQH
v_call: TRBV7-9; j_call: TRBJ1-1; cdr3_aa: ASSFQLTMNTEAF
v_call: TRBV5-1; j_call: TRBJ2-3; cdr3_aa: ASSSTGTTDTQY
v_call: TRBV7-9; j_call: TRBJ1-1; cdr3_aa: ASKPGRGRDTEAF
v_call: TRBV19; j_call: TRBJ2-4; cdr3_aa: ASSIDPTGEAKNIQY
v_call: TRBV7-8; j_call: TRBJ2-7; cdr3_aa: ASSPLGGREQY
v_call: TRBV9; j_call: TRBJ1-2; cdr3_aa: ASSVTDYGYT
v_call: TRBV7-8; j_call: TRBJ1-3; cdr3_aa: ASTRDIRSGNTIY
v_call: TRBV4-1; j_call: TRBJ1-2; cdr3_aa: ASSQDRWGDYGYT
v_call: TRBV4-3; j_call: TRBJ2-1; cdr3_aa: ASRGVGDNEQF
v_call: TRBV15; j_call: TRBJ2-3; cdr3_aa: ATSPTDRPPFTDTQY
v_call: TRBV28; j_call: TRBJ2-1; cdr3_aa: ASANVGARRYNEQF
v_call: TRBV2; j_call: TRBJ2-1; cdr3_aa: ASRGQVYNEQF
v_call: TRBV4-3; j_call: TRBJ1-2; cdr3_aa: ASSQPGGGYT
v_call: TRBV7-9; j_call: TRBJ1-5; cdr3_aa: ASSSQGPQH
v_call: TRBV3-1/TRBV3-2; j_call: TRBJ1-3; cdr3_aa: ASSQPTGVGNTIY
v_call: TRBV18; j_call: TRBJ1-3; cdr3_aa: ASSPLGQGVRGNTIY